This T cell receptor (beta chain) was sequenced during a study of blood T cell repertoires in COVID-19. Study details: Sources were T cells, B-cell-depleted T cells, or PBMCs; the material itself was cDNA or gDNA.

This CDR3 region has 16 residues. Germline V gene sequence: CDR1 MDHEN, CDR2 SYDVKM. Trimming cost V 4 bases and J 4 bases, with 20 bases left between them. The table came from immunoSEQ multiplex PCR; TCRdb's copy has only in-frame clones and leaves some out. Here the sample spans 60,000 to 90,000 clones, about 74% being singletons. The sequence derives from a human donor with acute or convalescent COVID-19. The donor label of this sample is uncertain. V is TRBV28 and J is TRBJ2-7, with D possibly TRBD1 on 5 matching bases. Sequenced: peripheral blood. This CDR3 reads CASSSPLGQSSYEQYV. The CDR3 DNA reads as TGTGCCAGCAGTTCCCCGTTAGGACAAAGTTCGTACGAGCAGTACGTC.